This T cell receptor beta chain was sequenced during a study of cytomegalovirus exposure and HLA in healthy donors. The count of this clone is one. The antigen is not known. Use of 60 Vbeta and 13 Jbeta primers characterized the PCR. TCRdb's copy holds only in-frame clones and misses some; the assay was immunoSEQ multiplex PCR. This sample carries around 150,000 clones, over 75% of them seen once, and the ten largest clones take about 4.9%. It was healthy bone marrow donors who served as donors. General study findings and limits: Testing in vitro showed a few CMV-associated chains specific for CMV antigens. It was reported that the classifier diagnosed cytomegalovirus status with high specificity and sensitivity in both the original and validation cohorts. Most TCR sequences were rare, but some public TCRs occurred in many donors.

The CDR3 loop spans 11 amino acids. The germline gives CDR1 DFQATT, CDR2 SNEGSKA (reference sequence). Between the trimmed V and J ends, which lost 5 bases and 6 bases, there was a span of 10 bases. Sequencing was carried out using PBMCs. The rearrangement uses TRBV20-1 and TRBJ1-2, with D uncertain. This TCR came from a man aged 30 to 39 in good health. The CDR3, as DNA: TGCAGTGCTCACCGGTTCGATGGCTACACCTTC. This gives the protein CSAHRFDGYTF.